This T cell receptor (beta chain) comes out of a study of blood T cells in healthy people across ages. This CDR3 contains 13 residues. CDR1 is SGDLS, CDR2 YYNGEE, per germline. Trimming took 0 bases from V and 11 from J, leaving 14 bases between them. The sample providers were healthy Caucasian people from Russia, aged about 6 to 100. Extracted total RNA amounted to at least 5 micrograms for each sample. To note about this clonotype: Its target is unknown.

Findings and limits, study-wide: Naive CD4+ cells and diversity were both higher in long-lived donors than in aged donors.

Together with a sample-barcoded 5' primer, a J-beta primer mix was included in a second PCR lasting about 6 to 12 cycles. Researchers report that a template-switch adaptor with 12 random nucleotides tagged each cDNA molecule. TCRdb itself ran the 5' RACE reads through MiXCR, one entry per CDR3 protein. The sample lists hundreds of thousands of distinct CDR3 sequences; roughly 44% were seen once. V gene TRBV9 combines with J gene TRBJ1-1, with D unresolved. Sequenced sample: blood. This TCR came from a man aged 60-69 years in good health. The CDR3 is CASSVDRLGVAFF. The CDR3 DNA reads TGTGCCAGCAGCGTAGATCGACTTGGTGTGGCTTTCTTT.